These T cell receptor beta chains were read from a single sample in a study of shared clonotypes between healthy human individuals. Sequenced by immunoSEQ multiplex PCR; TCRdb stores in-frame clones only, minus some. The data show about 640,000 clones, roughly 78% seen once. Specimen: memory CD4+ T cells sorted from blood. The origin of the receptors is a woman between 25 and 40 years old in good health. Both conserved end residues are part of each CDR3. A D gene is named only where the DNA matches it firmly. Rows give clone size only sometimes, using once, few, many, or a class for an expanded clone.

J gene: TRBJ1-1; D gene: TRBD1; clone size: NA; V gene: TRBV6-6; CDR3 DNA: TGTGCCAGCAGGCCCGGGACAGGAATGAACACTGAAGCTTTCTTT; CDR3 protein: CASRPGTGMNTEAFF
J gene: TRBJ1-2; D gene: NA; clone size: few; V gene: TRBV18; CDR3 DNA: TGTGCCAGCTCACCATCTTCAGGGGTAGACTATGGCTACACCTTC; CDR3 protein: CASSPSSGVDYGYTF
J gene: TRBJ2-7; D gene: TRBD2; clone size: NA; V gene: TRBV4-1; CDR3 DNA: TGCGCCAGCAGCCAGGCGACTAGCGGGAGTTTCCCCTACGAGCAGTACTTC; CDR3 protein: CASSQATSGSFPYEQYF
J gene: TRBJ1-1; D gene: TRBD1; clone size: NA; V gene: TRBV2; CDR3 DNA: TGTGCCAGCAGCGCGGGGACAGCCGAGGCTTTCTTT; CDR3 protein: CASSAGTAEAFF
J gene: TRBJ2-3; D gene: TRBD2; clone size: once; V gene: TRBV4-2; CDR3 DNA: TGTGCCAGCAGCTTGGGTTCTAGCGGGATTCAAAATACGCAGTATTTT; CDR3 protein: CASSLGSSGIQNTQYF
J gene: TRBJ2-2; D gene: TRBD2; clone size: NA; V gene: TRBV28; CDR3 DNA: TGTGCCAGCAGGGTAGCGGGAGGGCCCAACACCGGGGAGCTGTTTTTT; CDR3 protein: CASRVAGGPNTGELFF
J gene: TRBJ2-3; D gene: TRBD2; clone size: NA; V gene: TRBV5-4; CDR3 DNA: TGTGCCAGCAGCCGACGGGGACTAGCGGGCACAGATACGCAGTATTTT; CDR3 protein: CASSRRGLAGTDTQYF
J gene: TRBJ1-3; D gene: TRBD1; clone size: NA; V gene: TRBV5-4; CDR3 DNA: TGTGCCAGCAGCGGACAGGGTCTCGCTGGAAACACCATATATTTT; CDR3 protein: CASSGQGLAGNTIYF
J gene: TRBJ2-3; D gene: NA; clone size: NA; V gene: TRBV29-1; CDR3 DNA: TGCAGCGTTGCAGAGACAGATACGCAGTATTTT; CDR3 protein: CSVAETDTQYF
J gene: TRBJ2-1; D gene: NA; clone size: NA; V gene: TRBV11-2; CDR3 DNA: TGTGCCAGCAGCTTAGATCGACTAACAAGGGGCAATGAGCAGTTCTTC; CDR3 protein: CASSLDRLTRGNEQFF
J gene: TRBJ2-1; D gene: TRBD2; clone size: few; V gene: TRBV6-4; CDR3 DNA: TGTGCCAGCAGTGTAGCGGGAGGGCCGGGCAATGAGCAGTTCTTC; CDR3 protein: CASSVAGGPGNEQFF
J gene: TRBJ1-2; D gene: NA; clone size: NA; V gene: TRBV9; CDR3 DNA: TGTGCCAGCAGCCCGCGCGAGGGCTCTCTCTGGGGCTACACCTTC; CDR3 protein: CASSPREGSLWGYTF
J gene: TRBJ1-5; D gene: NA; clone size: few; V gene: TRBV4-1; CDR3 DNA: TGCGCCAGCAGCCCAAGGGTGTCCGATGATTATAGCAATCAGCCCCAGCATTTT; CDR3 protein: CASSPRVSDDYSNQPQHF
J gene: TRBJ1-4; D gene: TRBD1; clone size: once; V gene: TRBV25-1; CDR3 DNA: TGTGCCAGCAGTGACCGGGACAGGGGGGCAACTAATGAAAAACTGTTTTTT; CDR3 protein: CASSDRDRGATNEKLFF